This T cell receptor (beta chain) stems from a study of OX40 agonist ivuxolimab in advanced cancers. As for the study in general: Aged about 20 to 80 with a mean of approximately 57 years, they were about 83% male.

Profiled with immunoSEQ multiplex PCR; TCRdb holds only in-frame clones, not every one. Seen here are some 64,000 clones, more than 85% observed once, and the top ten hold around 0.63%. On this clone itself: The target antigen is unknown.

Study-wide results and limits: At 0.1 to 3.0 mg/kg and by week 6, clonal expansion occurred in CD4+ and CD8+ blood T cells.

From germline, CDR1 is SEHNR and CDR2 FQNEAQ (reference sequence). V shed 7 bases, J shed 8 bases, and the junction held 7 bases outside the gene matches. The CDR3 covers 14 residues. The investigators sampled blood at baseline, at cycle 4 day 1, and at cycle 7 day 1. The V and J genes are TRBV7-9 and TRBJ1-4, with 10 bases that match TRBD1. The TCR originated in an adult with an advanced solid tumor such as melanoma, head and neck, liver or kidney cancer. The sequencing here drew on CD4+ or CD8+ T cells sorted from blood, taken in a trial of the OX40 agonist ivuxolimab. CDR3 residues: CASTRGQGDEKLFF. In DNA, the CDR3 is TGTGCCAGCACCCGAGGACAGGGGGACGAAAAACTGTTTTTT.